Reported below is one T cell receptor beta chain. The record originates from a study of T cell changes during pregnancy in multiple sclerosis. The V and J ends lost 1 base and 6 bases, in that order; junction bases with no gene match: 4. From germline, CDR1 is GTSNPN and CDR2 SVGIG (reference sequence). CDR3 length: 13 amino acids. Sequenced by immunoSEQ multiplex PCR; TCRdb stores in-frame clones only, minus some. The sample records 35,000 to 55,000 clones, around 92% being singletons. The chain recombines TRBV30 with TRBJ2-7; 9 nucleotides agree with TRBD2. This material consisted of peripheral blood, taken in the third trimester of pregnancy. The clonotype was recovered from a female donor with multiple sclerosis, enrolled in a pregnancy study. The CDR3 protein is CAWSAGTSTEQYF. The CDR3 region has the DNA TGTGCCTGGAGTGCCGGGACTAGCACCGAGCAGTACTTC.